The T cell receptor beta chain described here comes from a study of cytomegalovirus exposure and HLA in healthy donors listed by TCRdb under 2017. Notes on the research overall: In an earlier analysis of fewer than 750 of the donors, 250 to 350 Gb of sequence data and roughly 100 million unique TCR beta sequences from about 179 million T cells were reported. To study patterns of TCR occurrence, a later analysis re-analyzed previously published TCR beta repertoires from around 670 donors and added high-resolution HLA genotyping. Along with the 666-subject first cohort, a separate validation cohort of over a hundred different subjects was used. A later genetic analysis used genome-wide SNP genotypes for about three fifths of the 666 donors, treating that subset as a discovery cohort. Among 350 to 400 genotyped donors of the cohort, an average of about 240,000 unique TCR beta nucleotide sequences were sequenced per donor, around a sixth of them non-productive. Rather than drawing on any new phenotypic data, the later analysis identified candidate immune exposures from TCR beta sequences and the way those sequences occurred across donors. The study aimed to test whether cataloging public T cell receptors could reveal signatures of past pathogen exposure. Using immunosequencing, the study profiled T cell repertoires from 500 to 800 subjects and related those repertoires to cytomegalovirus serostatus. Alongside the repertoire data, information on donor age, sex, ethnicity and CMV serostatus was compiled. An early release that covered more than 550 HLA-typed donors contained around 300 gigabases of sequencing data and 85 million to 100 million unique TCR sequences. Every repertoire in the discovery cohort had been generated on one and the same sequencing platform. Of the 350 to 400 genotyped donors, approximately 83% fell in the genetic ancestry cluster associated with self-reported Caucasian donors. An earlier analysis of some 500 of the donors applied high-throughput TCR beta sequencing to assess whether each TCR beta V gene segment acted as functional or pseudogenic. To predict cytomegalovirus infection status, the study brought together high-throughput TCR immunosequencing, statistical association of individual TCRs with disease status, and machine learning. Five DR-DQ haplotypes were treated as single units for association and clustering because of strong linkage in the cohort. The number of donors typed differed by locus, with about 629-640 for A, B, C, DRB1 and DQB1, approximately 500 for DQA1, 606 for DPA1, and around 430 for DPB1. Class I and class II HLA loci were covered by the typing at four-digit resolution. Results the study describes overall, beyond this receptor: HLA typing was unavailable for some donors at each locus, so association tests used only the typed subset. Compared with the roughly 700-donor mean, donors in an Asian-associated ancestry cluster had fewer N-insertions in productive TCRs, according to a later genetic analysis. Linkage disequilibrium might explain the correlated functional status among segregating V segments, but an unknown experimental factor could not be ruled out. The classifier was reported to diagnose cytomegalovirus status with high specificity and sensitivity in both the original and validation cohorts. A further reported finding was that TCR beta sequences accurately predicted the HLA-A and HLA-B alleles for most subjects in the first cohort. At a false discovery rate of 0.05, a later analysis linked around 17,000 TCR beta sequences to specific HLA alleles. Because counts were too low, roughly 18 rarely observed V segments, including chromosome 9 orphons, were left out of the earlier analysis of a few hundred of the donors. In a later genetic analysis, a missense DCLRE1C variant was associated with V-gene and J-gene trimming of TCR beta chains, and the association was replicated in an independent cohort. While some public TCRs were present in many individuals, most TCR sequences turned up only very rarely across donors. The cohort was sequenced for TCR beta chains only, and without alpha or paired-chain data the features that could be detected were limited. In vitro tests confirmed that a few of the cytomegalovirus-associated TCR beta chains recognize cytomegalovirus antigens. According to a later analysis, parvovirus B19, influenza, CMV and Epstein-Barr virus appeared linked to several top co-occurrence clusters. A later analysis found that TCR association rates varied across HLA loci, with DRB1 alleles showing the most associated TCRs and HLA-C alleles the fewest. In the study, some 160 TCR beta chains were listed as associated with cytomegalovirus. It was suggested by the authors that the approach could potentially be generalized to other disease states and immunological phenotypes. The sequencing pipeline was judged likely to have produced a cluster of highly shared sequence variants as a technical artifact. According to a later analysis, most CMV-associated TCR beta chains appeared to be HLA-restricted, and the HLA associations seemed to be driven largely by CMV exposure. The only immune exposure information available for the cohort was CMV serostatus. Strong co-occurrence of HLA alleles, especially DR and DQ, made assigning TCR associations to individual alleles difficult. In a later analysis, HLA-associated TCR beta chains showed more clonal expansion and lower generation probabilities than non-associated chains that were equally common. Presence/absence analyses assumed roughly uniform sequencing depth across donors, an assumption that may not hold. In an earlier analysis of more than 500 of the donors, most TCR beta V segments appeared in productive rearrangements about 87% or about 30% of the time, broadly matching IMGT annotations.

The cohort consisted of some 670 healthy bone marrow donors. All cohort members were sampled while nominally healthy, although unrecorded immune exposures were likely present. The donor was CMV seropositive and was included in the group of approximately 310 seropositive cohort members. Each donor provided a peripheral blood sample, and peripheral blood mononuclear cells were used for TCR beta sequencing. The Qiagen DNeasy Blood Extraction Kit was used to extract genomic DNA from the blood cell samples. Libraries were prepared through the immunoSEQ multiplex PCR assay. A mixture of 60 forward primers for TCR Vbeta segments and 13 reverse primers for TCR Jbeta segments was used in the multiplex PCR. Amplification of the CDR3 region of rearranged TCR beta genes was performed with a multiplex PCR assay on genomic DNA. On the Illumina HiSeq System, the amplified TCR beta libraries were sequenced as 87-base-pair reads. From the authors' description of their analysis: Across the 700 or so repertoires, a later analysis counted 60 million to 90 million unique TCR beta chains, approximately 12 million of which were shared by at least two donors. Raw reads were error-corrected and collapsed into unique sequences by a nearest-neighbor algorithm in which closely related sequences were merged to remove PCR and sequencing errors. CDR3 sequences were aligned to IMGT reference sequences to assign V, D and J gene segments. Each retained sequence needed at least a six-nucleotide match to both a V gene segment and a J gene segment. A rearrangement counted as productive if the CDR3 had no stop codons and remained in frame with V and J, and every other rearrangement counted as non-productive. CDR3 was defined according to IMGT convention as the region running from the second conserved V-encoded cysteine to the conserved J-encoded phenylalanine. The earlier analysis of 450 to 750 of the donors excluded any sequence lacking an unambiguous match to a single V gene segment. In an earlier analysis of approximately 590 of the donors, a V segment was called functional when productive rearrangements were above 56.7%, and segregating when the standard deviation between donors exceeded 5%. A statistical classification framework was built to diagnose cytomegalovirus status from the catalog of TCR beta chain sequences. In a later analysis, V and J genes were assigned by comparing TCR nucleotide sequences against IMGT/GENE-DB human TR gene sequences. A later analysis assigned CDR3 sequences and most-parsimonious VDJ recombination scenarios with the TCRdist pipeline. In a later analysis, each TCR beta chain was defined by its CDR3 amino acid sequence together with its V-gene family, and reads without a unique V-gene family were excluded. As a way to deal with suspected cross-contamination and a sequencing artifact, a later analysis dropped over 550 nucleotide sequences that were highly shared and had low generation probability. In a later analysis, a clonal expansion index for each public chain was calculated from normalized within-repertoire ranks of inferred template counts. In a later analysis, generation probabilities were computed using a VDJ recombination model fitted to out-of-frame rearrangements, and the results were checked against IGoR. Hypergeometric tests were used in a later analysis to score TCR-TCR, TCR-HLA and TCR-CMV co-occurrence, with a repertoire-size bias correction applied to the TCR pairs. False discovery rates were estimated in a later analysis by permuting HLA or CMV assignments 20 times. A later analysis grouped co-occurring TCRs with DBSCAN, adding TCRdist sequence similarity when clustering within HLA-allele-positive subsets. Repertoires with fewer than 30,000 or more than 120,000 public chains were left out of co-occurrence clustering, as were about five repertoires with anomalous nucleotide sharing. In TCRdb, the immuneACCESS table is reduced to in-frame sequences with V and J assigned. These tables do not hold every clone; where another copy was compared, an unresolved V gene accounts for under half, and the others remain unexplained. Clone size and V and J calls were adopted from that table, with D and trimming inferred from the DNA. Present in this sample are 180,000 or so clones, roughly a tenth of which were seen just once. Roughly 1.4% of the sample is in the top ten clones.

This clone was seen only a few times. Its antigen remains unidentified. No base-level quality is on record; no much larger clone is a single base apart. Sequenced input: PBMCs. The origin of this receptor is a woman aged 25 to 39 in good health and CMV-seropositive.

For the CDR3, the sequence is CASSLGGATSDTQYF. Read as DNA, the sequence is TGTGCCAGCAGCTTAGGCGGCGCCACCTCAGATACGCAGTATTTT. The rearranged segments are TRBV7-3 and TRBJ2-3; the D gene assignment is ambiguous. CDR1 and CDR2 are read off the germline V gene as SGHTA and FQGTGA. The trim is 2 bases for V and 4 bases for J, with a gap of 13 bases between the germline ends. Its CDR3 holds 15 amino acids, cysteine through phenylalanine. The kept DNA is CDR3 alone, 45 bases in frame from the first base.